A selection of T cell receptor beta chains follows, all from one sample in a study of blood T cell repertoires in COVID-19. Here immunoSEQ multiplex PCR was the method, and the copy in TCRdb shows in-frame clones only, minus some. The sample records about 140,000 clones, 80% to 85% being singletons. The sample taken for sequencing was peripheral blood. These receptors came from a human donor in a cohort sampled during active COVID-19. Both conserved end residues are part of each CDR3. The D gene is left open where the match is weak. Size is stated for part of the rows, as once, few or many counts, or as a class when the clone is expanded.

TRBD1 | TRBJ1-2 | TRBV7-9 | . | CASSQRTGNYGYTF | TGTGCCAGCAGCCAAAGGACAGGCAACTATGGCTACACCTTC
. | TRBJ2-6 | TRBV24-1 | . | CATSDITPGGANVLTF | TGTGCCACCAGTGACATTACCCCGGGTGGGGCCAACGTCCTGACTTTC
. | TRBJ1-4 | TRBV19 | . | CATRVGRLRIEFKEKLFF | TGTGCCACCCGCGTCGGGAGGCTAAGAATCGAGTTTAAGGAAAAACTGTTTTTT
. | TRBJ1-2 | TRBV18 | . | CASSLVTGSWGYTF | TGTGCCAGCTCATTAGTAACGGGATCGTGGGGCTACACCTTC
TRBD2 | TRBJ2-1 | TRBV10-2 | . | CASRQIAGGINEQFF | TGCGCCAGCAGGCAAATAGCGGGGGGGATTAATGAGCAGTTCTTC
. | TRBJ1-2 | TRBV5-4 | . | CASSSRGYGYTF | TGTGCCAGCAGCTCCAGGGGATATGGCTACACCTTC
TRBD1 | TRBJ1-2 | TRBV3-1/TRBV3-2 | . | CASSRGQGQIHTF | TGTGCCAGCAGCCGCGGACAGGGACAGATCCACACCTTC
TRBD1 | TRBJ1-3 | TRBV11-2 | . | CASTKGQGDTIYF | TGTGCCAGCACCAAAGGACAGGGGGACACCATATATTTT
TRBD1 | TRBJ1-6 | TRBV28 | . | CASSIGTVNNSPLHF | TGTGCCAGCAGTATAGGGACAGTTAATAATTCACCCCTCCACTTT
. | TRBJ1-4 | TRBV19 | . | CASSNTRTVVGEKLFF | TGTGCCAGTAGTAACACCAGGACAGTTGTAGGTGAAAAACTGTTTTTT
TRBD1 | TRBJ2-5 | TRBV15 | . | CATSREILPDRGLATQYF | TGTGCCACCAGCAGAGAGATCCTACCCGACAGGGGATTGGCGACCCAGTACTTC
TRBD2 | TRBJ2-3 | TRBV5-3 | . | CARSPSSGGTDTQYF | TGTGCCAGAAGCCCCTCCAGCGGGGGGACAGATACGCAGTATTTT
. | TRBJ1-1 | TRBV10-3 | . | CAISESGPVNTEAFF | TGTGCCATCAGTGAGTCGGGGCCGGTGAACACTGAAGCTTTCTTT
. | TRBJ1-1 | TRBV7-2 | . | CASSLASGRNEAFF | TGTGCCAGCAGCTTAGCCTCCGGCAGGAATGAAGCTTTCTTT
. | TRBJ1-5 | TRBV27 | . | CASSFGVNQPQHF | TGTGCCAGCAGTTTCGGGGTTAATCAGCCCCAGCATTTT
TRBD2 | TRBJ2-3 | TRBV7-9 | . | CASSTYIGLAGGDTQYF | TGTGCCAGCAGCACATACATCGGGCTAGCGGGGGGAGATACGCAGTATTTT
TRBD2 | TRBJ2-3 | TRBV7-6 | . | CASSLSLAGGTDTQYF | TGTGCCAGCAGCTTATCCCTAGCGGGGGGAACAGATACGCAGTATTTT
TRBD1 | TRBJ2-1 | TRBV5-1 | . | CASSSPGQGNNEQFF | TGCGCCAGCAGCTCTCCGGGACAGGGGAACAATGAGCAGTTCTTC
TRBD1 | TRBJ1-2 | TRBV11-2 | once | CASSLTDRGQSGYTF | TGTGCCAGCAGCCTCACGGACAGGGGGCAGTCTGGCTACACCTTC
. | TRBJ1-1 | TRBV5-4 | . | CASTPGLRTEAFF | TGTGCCAGCACCCCAGGGTTAAGAACTGAAGCTTTCTTT
. | TRBJ1-1 | TRBV6-5 | . | CASSYGRGLSRAFF | TGTGCCAGCAGTTACGGCAGGGGCCTTTCGCGGGCTTTCTTT
. | TRBJ2-2 | TRBV28 | . | CASSPRRGGAGELFF | TGTGCCAGCTCCCCCCGGAGGGGCGGGGCCGGGGAGCTGTTTTTT
TRBD1 | TRBJ2-5 | TRBV19 | . | CASSIDRRGTGFTQYF | TGTGCCAGTAGTATAGATCGTAGGGGGACAGGGTTTACCCAGTACTTC
TRBD1 | TRBJ1-4 | TRBV7-9 | . | CASSLGQGRLGETLFF | TGTGCCAGCAGCCTGGGACAGGGGCGGTTAGGGGAAACTCTGTTTTTT
TRBD1 | TRBJ2-3 | TRBV2 | . | CASIQTGVPDTQYF | TGTGCCAGCATCCAAACAGGGGTCCCAGATACGCAGTATTTT
. | TRBJ1-2 | TRBV4-1 | . | CASSQDSSGANYGYTF | TGCGCCAGCAGCCAAGATTCGTCAGGGGCTAACTATGGCTACACCTTC
TRBD2 | TRBJ2-1 | TRBV19 | . | CASSVLAGGRNNEQFF | TGTGCCAGTAGTGTCCTAGCGGGGGGGCGGAACAATGAGCAGTTCTTC
TRBD1 | TRBJ2-6 | TRBV9 | . | CASSVVLQGAGANVLTF | TGTGCCAGCAGCGTAGTACTACAGGGGGCTGGGGCCAACGTCCTGACTTTC
TRBD1 | TRBJ2-7 | TRBV5-4 | . | CASTRDRATYEQYF | TGTGCCAGCACGCGGGACAGGGCTACCTACGAGCAGTACTTC
. | TRBJ1-5 | TRBV5-1 | . | CASSLEGAPNQPQHF | TGCGCCAGCAGCTTGGAAGGGGCCCCCAATCAGCCCCAGCATTTT
. | TRBJ1-1 | TRBV19 | . | CASSPLGQGNTEAFF | TGTGCCAGTAGTCCCCTTGGGCAGGGGAACACTGAAGCTTTCTTT
. | TRBJ1-2 | TRBV2 | many | CASIGGPSSNGYTF | TGTGCCAGCATCGGGGGACCCTCGTCGAATGGCTACACCTTC
TRBD1 | TRBJ1-1 | TRBV9 | once | CASSVRTGPSTEAFF | TGTGCCAGCAGCGTACGGACAGGGCCGAGCACTGAAGCTTTCTTT
. | TRBJ1-1 | TRBV5-1 | . | CASSLGEGFLDAFF | TGCGCCAGCAGCTTGGGGGAGGGGTTTCTGGATGCTTTCTTT
. | TRBJ1-2 | TRBV7-2 | . | CASSLAQGTNYGYTF | TGTGCCAGCAGCTTAGCGCAGGGAACTAACTATGGCTACACCTTC
. | TRBJ1-2 | TRBV18 | . | CASSPESADYGYTF | TGTGCCAGCTCACCAGAAAGCGCCGACTATGGCTACACCTTC